A single sample is the source of the 4 T cell receptor beta chains below, sequenced in a study of T cells after yellow fever vaccination. Each CDR3 protein is one row after TCRdb ran MiXCR on the 5' RACE reads. The sample lists about 400,000 distinct CDR3 sequences; under 14% were seen once. The input for sequencing was PBMCs, taken on the day of the first yellow fever vaccination. The receptor source for this set is a man aged 18-30 years who received the YFV17D yellow fever vaccine.

This chain links TRBV10-3 with TRBJ1-2; D unresolved. CDR3 size: 15 residues. Germline lookup yields CDR1 ENHRY and CDR2 SYGVKD. V was clipped by 2 bases and J by 8 bases, with 18 bases between them. The CDR3 loop reads CAISEDGERWNGYTF. In DNA, the CDR3 is TGTGCCATCAGTGAGGACGGGGAGAGGTGGAACGGCTACACCTTC.

This clonotype has a handful of counts. The chain combines TRBV28 with TRBJ2-1; weak D call: TRBD2 (6 bases). V was trimmed by 5 bases and J by 7 bases, leaving 18 bases between them. Germline values: CDR1 MDHEN, CDR2 SYDVKM. This CDR3 region has 15 residues. CDR3: CASSPAWREANEQFF. DNA of the CDR3: TGTGCCAGCAGTCCCGCGTGGAGGGAGGCTAATGAGCAGTTCTTC.

This clonotype was seen only a few times. The rearrangement uses TRBV24-1 and TRBJ2-2; D may match TRBD1 or TRBD2 (5 bases each). CDR3 size: 14 residues. Germline assignment: CDR1 KGHDR and CDR2 SFDVKD. The V end was cut by 5 bases, the J end by 4 bases, with 10 bases between. The CDR3 is CATSGGAGTGELFF. The CDR3 DNA follows: TGTGCCACCAGTGGAGGGGCGGGCACCGGGGAGCTGTTTTTT.

The chain has TRBV28 and TRBJ1-1; unclear D gene. The CDR3 length is 10 residues. The V end was cut by 8 bases, the J end by 1 base, with 2 bases between. The germline V gene encodes CDR1 MDHEN and CDR2 SYDVKM. The CDR3: CASWNTEAFF. The CDR3 nucleotides are TGTGCCAGCTGGAACACTGAAGCTTTCTTT.